A single sample gave rise to the 11 T cell receptor beta chains below, sequenced in a study of blood T cell repertoires in COVID-19. Libraries were prepared by immunoSEQ multiplex PCR; TCRdb keeps only in-frame clonotypes and omits some of them. Of 200,000 to 250,000 clones listed, approximately 90% are singletons. Sequencing input: PBMCs or T cells enriched from blood (not recorded which). Receptors originate from a woman between 18 and 30 years old in a cohort exposed to, infected with or recovered from COVID-19 (not recorded which).

This chain connects TRBV5-1 to TRBJ1-6; D might be TRBD1 (5 bases). The CDR3 runs 15 residues. V dropped 4 bases and J dropped 10 bases, with 18 bases sitting between them. Per germline, CDR1 SGHRS and CDR2 YFSETQ. In DNA form, the CDR3 reads TGCGCCAGCAGCCCGTTCAACGACGGGGGGTCACCCCTCCACTTT. It yields the protein CASSPFNDGGSPLHF.

The chain is built from TRBV19 and TRBJ2-1, with 8 bases matching TRBD1. The V gene's germline CDR1 is LNHDA and CDR2 SQIVND (reference sequence). The CDR3 is made up of 16 amino acids. Losses at the gene ends were 4 bases for V and 7 bases for J; bases not matched to a gene: 12. CDR3 loop: CASSNFWTGRGNEQFF. The CDR3 DNA follows: TGTGCCAGTAGTAACTTCTGGACAGGGCGAGGGAATGAGCAGTTCTTC.

J is TRBJ2-3 and V is TRBV7-2; possible D gene TRBD2, 7 bases. V shed 6 bases and J shed 2 bases, with 12 bases lying between them. The V gene's germline CDR1 is SGHTA and CDR2 FQGNSA. The CDR3 covers 14 residues. The CDR3 protein is CASRRGGITDTQYF. As DNA, the CDR3 is TGTGCCAGCAGGAGGGGGGGTATCACAGATACGCAGTATTTT.

The chain is built from TRBV12-5 and TRBJ1-5; D gene ambiguous. The CDR3 is 13 residues long. Germline assignment: CDR1 LGHNT and CDR2 FRNRAP. Deletions cut 5 bases from V and 4 bases from J, with 9 bases between. In nucleotides, the CDR3 is TGTGCTAGTGGTGGCAGGCTAAATCAGCCCCAGCATTTT. Residues: CASGGRLNQPQHF.

The chain links TRBV6-4 to TRBJ1-6, with 9 bases aligning to TRBD1. Looked up from germline, CDR1 is MRHNA and CDR2 is SNTAGT. The CDR3 is made up of 22 amino acids. Unmatched junction bases numbered 25, after V lost 0 bases and J lost 10 bases. In DNA, the CDR3 is TGTGCCAGCAGTGACTCGATAAATTTTGGTTCCTTGCCGGGACAGGGCATGTCACCCCTCCACTTT. Protein: CASSDSINFGSLPGQGMSPLHF.

The chain is built from TRBV13 and TRBJ2-7; TRBD2 is a possible D gene (6 bases). This CDR3 comprises 14 residues. V was shortened by 2 bases and J by 3 bases, with 11 bases between the two germline ends. Germline assignment: CDR1 PRHDT and CDR2 FYEKMQ (reference sequence). The CDR3 protein is CASSLSGLHYEQYF. The CDR3 DNA is TGTGCCAGCAGCTTATCGGGACTTCACTACGAGCAGTACTTC.

V is TRBV2 and J is TRBJ1-6, with a weak D call TRBD1 (6 bases). From germline, CDR1 is SNHLY and CDR2 FYNNEI. The CDR3 is 17 residues long. V lost 2 bases, J lost 6 bases, and 17 bases lay in between. CDR3 nucleotides: TGTGCCAGCAGTGAAACCCCGGGGGGGCAAGGTAATTCACCCCTCCACTTT. It encodes CASSETPGGQGNSPLHF.

The count of this clone is one. The genes are TRBV7-2 and TRBJ2-7, with 10 bases identical to TRBD2. CDR1 is SGHTA, CDR2 FQGNSA, per germline. CDR3 size: 16 residues. Trimming cost V 5 bases and J 5 bases; bases outside gene matches: 12. DNA for the CDR3: TGTGCCAGCAGCCCAAAGAGACTAGCGGGTGTCAACGAGCAGTACTTC. Protein: CASSPKRLAGVNEQYF.

The chain links TRBV14 to TRBJ1-3, with no clear D. V lost 0 bases, J lost 0 bases, and 9 bases lay in between. Germline-derived CDR1 and CDR2 are SGHDN and FVKESK. The CDR3 is 16 residues long. CDR3 loop: CASSQEFASSGNTIYF. CDR3 DNA: TGTGCCAGCAGCCAAGAGTTCGCGAGCTCTGGAAACACCATATATTTT.

This clone was detected once. The V call is TRBV24-1, the J call TRBJ1-1, with 9 bases aligning to TRBD1. The CDR3 loop spans 15 amino acids. Germline loops: CDR1 KGHDR, CDR2 SFDVKD. Germline trimming cut 4 bases from V and 1 base from J; bases unmatched to any gene: 3. For the CDR3, the DNA is TGTGCCACCAGTGACCCGACAGGGGGGAACACTGAAGCTTTCTTT. Its protein product is CATSDPTGGNTEAFF.

V and J are TRBV4-1 and TRBJ2-7; 11 nucleotides line up with TRBD2. CDR3 size: 15 residues. Germline assignment: CDR1 MGHRA and CDR2 YSYEKL. V shed 0 bases, J shed 9 bases, and the junction held 7 bases outside the gene matches. CDR3 DNA: TGCGCCAGCAGCCAAGATCCACTAGCGGGAGTCCGGCAGTACTTC. Translating gives CASSQDPLAGVRQYF.